These T cell receptor beta chains were read from a single sample in a study of cytomegalovirus exposure and HLA in healthy donors. Sequencing used immunoSEQ multiplex PCR; TCRdb keeps in-frame clones, though not all of them. The sample holds about 100,000 clones, 65% to 85% seen once. Sequenced sample: PBMCs. The receptors shown here come from a woman aged 60 to 75 in good health and CMV-seropositive. CDR3s include the opening cysteine and the closing phenylalanine or tryptophan. Fields, in order: J gene, V gene, D gene, clone size, CDR3 DNA, CDR3 protein. A D gene is named only where the DNA matches it firmly. Size tells how often a clone was seen (once, few, many) or the class of an expanded clone, and some rows leave it out.

J gene: TRBJ2-1
V gene: TRBV5-6
D gene: TRBD2
clone size: .
CDR3 DNA: TGTGCCAGCAGCAATATCGGCCTAGCGGCCTACAATGAGCAGTTCTTC
CDR3 protein: CASSNIGLAAYNEQFF

J gene: TRBJ2-5
V gene: TRBV5-1
D gene: .
clone size: .
CDR3 DNA: TGCGCCAGCAGCGCAGGGGGGCAGACCCAGTACTTC
CDR3 protein: CASSAGGQTQYF

J gene: TRBJ2-5
V gene: TRBV9
D gene: .
clone size: .
CDR3 DNA: TGTGCCAGCAGCGTAGACAGCTTTGAGACCCAGTACTTC
CDR3 protein: CASSVDSFETQYF

J gene: TRBJ1-4
V gene: TRBV18
D gene: .
clone size: .
CDR3 DNA: TGTGCCAGCTCCCAGATCCGGGCTGGGAGCGGCGGCGGAAAACTGTTTTTT
CDR3 protein: CASSQIRAGSGGGKLFF

J gene: TRBJ1-1
V gene: TRBV4-1
D gene: TRBD1
clone size: .
CDR3 DNA: TGTGCCAGCAGCCAAGGGGACAGGGTCAACACTGAAGCTTTCTTT
CDR3 protein: CASSQGDRVNTEAFF

J gene: TRBJ1-2
V gene: TRBV6-5
D gene: .
clone size: .
CDR3 DNA: TGTGCCAGCAGTTACGATCTACTCGGAGTATCCTATGGCTACACCTTC
CDR3 protein: CASSYDLLGVSYGYTF

J gene: TRBJ1-2
V gene: TRBV9
D gene: TRBD1
clone size: .
CDR3 DNA: TGTGCCAGCAGCCTCACAGGGGACCATGGCTACACCTTC
CDR3 protein: CASSLTGDHGYTF

J gene: TRBJ1-1
V gene: TRBV11-2
D gene: .
clone size: .
CDR3 DNA: TGTGCCAGCAGCACAGGACAGAGGAACACTGAAGCTTTCTTT
CDR3 protein: CASSTGQRNTEAFF

J gene: TRBJ2-3
V gene: TRBV5-6
D gene: TRBD1
clone size: .
CDR3 DNA: TGTGCCAGCAGCTTCCCCGGACAGGGATGGGCAGATACGCAGTATTTT
CDR3 protein: CASSFPGQGWADTQYF

J gene: TRBJ1-5
V gene: TRBV2
D gene: TRBD1
clone size: many
CDR3 DNA: TGTGCCAGCACCTGGGACAGGGTTCAGCCCCAGCATTTT
CDR3 protein: CASTWDRVQPQHF

J gene: TRBJ1-2
V gene: TRBV5-6
D gene: TRBD1
clone size: .
CDR3 DNA: TGTGCCAGCAGCTTCGGGACAGATGGCTACACCTTC
CDR3 protein: CASSFGTDGYTF

J gene: TRBJ2-3
V gene: TRBV4-2
D gene: .
clone size: once
CDR3 DNA: TGTGCCAGCAGCCAAGAGGGTAGCGGAACCACAGATACGCAGTATTTT
CDR3 protein: CASSQEGSGTTDTQYF

J gene: TRBJ1-6
V gene: TRBV30
D gene: .
clone size: once
CDR3 DNA: TGTGCCTGGAGAACTGAGCAGGCGGGGGCCCTCCACTTT
CDR3 protein: CAWRTEQAGALHF

J gene: TRBJ1-3
V gene: TRBV7-2
D gene: TRBD1
clone size: .
CDR3 DNA: TGTGCCAGCAGCTTAGGCAACAGGGGAGCGGACACCATATATTTT
CDR3 protein: CASSLGNRGADTIYF

J gene: TRBJ2-1
V gene: TRBV10-3
D gene: .
clone size: .
CDR3 DNA: TGTGCCATCAGTGACCTCGTCCGGGAGAGCAATGAGCAGTTCTTC
CDR3 protein: CAISDLVRESNEQFF

J gene: TRBJ1-1
V gene: TRBV10-1
D gene: .
clone size: few
CDR3 DNA: TGCGCCAGCAGTGAGTCAATGGGAGGGAGCACTGAAGCTTTCTTT
CDR3 protein: CASSESMGGSTEAFF

J gene: TRBJ2-2
V gene: TRBV10-1
D gene: TRBD2
clone size: few
CDR3 DNA: TGCGCCAGCAGCCTTGGGACTAGCGACCTCATCGGCGGGGAGCTGTTTTTT
CDR3 protein: CASSLGTSDLIGGELFF

J gene: TRBJ2-5
V gene: TRBV28
D gene: TRBD1
clone size: .
CDR3 DNA: TGTGCCAGCAGTTTCGACAGGGGAGGAGAGACCCAGTACTTC
CDR3 protein: CASSFDRGGETQYF

J gene: TRBJ1-1
V gene: TRBV7-9
D gene: .
clone size: few
CDR3 DNA: TGTGCCAGCGAATACAGCAGTAACACTGAAGCTTTCTTT
CDR3 protein: CASEYSSNTEAFF

J gene: TRBJ2-3
V gene: TRBV2
D gene: TRBD1
clone size: .
CDR3 DNA: TGTGCCAGCAGTCTGAACAGGGGTGGCACAGATACGCAGTATTTT
CDR3 protein: CASSLNRGGTDTQYF

J gene: TRBJ1-5
V gene: TRBV19
D gene: TRBD1
clone size: .
CDR3 DNA: TGTGCCAGTAAAGAGACAGGGACTAGCAATCAGCCCCAGCATTTT
CDR3 protein: CASKETGTSNQPQHF

J gene: TRBJ2-1
V gene: TRBV14
D gene: .
clone size: .
CDR3 DNA: TGTGCCAGCAGCCAAGCACAGGGATCGTATGAGCAGTTCTTC
CDR3 protein: CASSQAQGSYEQFF

J gene: TRBJ2-3
V gene: TRBV9
D gene: .
clone size: .
CDR3 DNA: TGTGCCAGCAGCCCGAGCGGGCAAAACACAGATACGCAGTATTTT
CDR3 protein: CASSPSGQNTDTQYF

J gene: TRBJ2-1
V gene: TRBV2
D gene: .
clone size: .
CDR3 DNA: TGTGCCAGCACGTGGAGCTCCTACAATGAGCAGTTCTTC
CDR3 protein: CASTWSSYNEQFF

J gene: TRBJ1-4
V gene: TRBV28
D gene: TRBD1
clone size: .
CDR3 DNA: TGTGCCAGCAGTGCTCACAGGGGGGCGAATGAAAAACTGTTTTTT
CDR3 protein: CASSAHRGANEKLFF

J gene: TRBJ1-5
V gene: TRBV6-1
D gene: .
clone size: .
CDR3 DNA: TGTGCCAGCAACGGACACGTTAGCAATCAGCCCCAGCATTTT
CDR3 protein: CASNGHVSNQPQHF

J gene: TRBJ1-1
V gene: TRBV19
D gene: .
clone size: .
CDR3 DNA: TGTGCCAGTACCCCCGGGGGGGGCGTGAACACTGAAGCTTTCTTT
CDR3 protein: CASTPGGGVNTEAFF

J gene: TRBJ1-2
V gene: TRBV28
D gene: TRBD1
clone size: .
CDR3 DNA: TGTGCCAGCAGCCTTTCGGGACAGGGTATAGGTGGCTACACCTTC
CDR3 protein: CASSLSGQGIGGYTF

J gene: TRBJ1-1
V gene: TRBV12-5
D gene: .
clone size: .
CDR3 DNA: TGTGCTAGTGGTTTGATCTCCCCGGGGGGGTCCGAAGCTTTCTTT
CDR3 protein: CASGLISPGGSEAFF

J gene: TRBJ1-5
V gene: TRBV4-2
D gene: TRBD1
clone size: .
CDR3 DNA: TGTGCCAGCAGCGACCCGACAGGGAATCAGCCCCAGCATTTT
CDR3 protein: CASSDPTGNQPQHF

J gene: TRBJ2-2
V gene: TRBV19
D gene: .
clone size: .
CDR3 DNA: TGTGCCAGTAGTCGATCGTTGGGGGGGGCGGTGAACACCGGGGAGCTGTTTTTT
CDR3 protein: CASSRSLGGAVNTGELFF

J gene: TRBJ2-3
V gene: TRBV30
D gene: .
clone size: .
CDR3 DNA: TGTGCCTGGAGGCGGTGGCAGGACTTCACAGATACGCAGTATTTT
CDR3 protein: CAWRRWQDFTDTQYF

J gene: TRBJ1-4
V gene: TRBV7-9
D gene: TRBD1
clone size: .
CDR3 DNA: TGTGCCAGCAGCCCCCCGGACAGGGACGTTGAAAAACTGTTTTTT
CDR3 protein: CASSPPDRDVEKLFF

J gene: TRBJ2-1
V gene: TRBV11-2
D gene: TRBD2
clone size: few
CDR3 DNA: TGTGCCAGCAGCTTCCGAGGACTAGCGTCCAATGAGCAGTTCTTC
CDR3 protein: CASSFRGLASNEQFF

J gene: TRBJ2-2
V gene: TRBV29-1
D gene: .
clone size: .
CDR3 DNA: TGCAGCGCACCGTCAGGGCGGACCGGGGAGCTGTTTTTT
CDR3 protein: CSAPSGRTGELFF

J gene: TRBJ1-1
V gene: TRBV7-3
D gene: TRBD1
clone size: .
CDR3 DNA: TGTGCCAGCAGCTTAACGCAGGGGGTAAACACTGAAGCTTTCTTT
CDR3 protein: CASSLTQGVNTEAFF

J gene: TRBJ1-1
V gene: TRBV5-4
D gene: TRBD1
clone size: .
CDR3 DNA: TGTGCCAGCAGCTTTATCGACAGGGGGTTTACTGAAGCTTTCTTT
CDR3 protein: CASSFIDRGFTEAFF

J gene: TRBJ2-5
V gene: TRBV7-3
D gene: TRBD2
clone size: .
CDR3 DNA: TGTGCCAGCAGTCTCTCGGGAGGAATGGAGACCCAGTACTTC
CDR3 protein: CASSLSGGMETQYF

J gene: TRBJ1-1
V gene: TRBV5-4
D gene: .
clone size: .
CDR3 DNA: TGTGCCAGCAGCTCTAAAGCGAACACTGAAGCTTTCTTT
CDR3 protein: CASSSKANTEAFF

J gene: TRBJ2-7
V gene: TRBV19
D gene: .
clone size: .
CDR3 DNA: TGTGCCTCTTCTGGTAGTTCCTCCTACGAGCAGTACTTC
CDR3 protein: CASSGSSSYEQYF

J gene: TRBJ2-5
V gene: TRBV30
D gene: .
clone size: .
CDR3 DNA: TGTGCCTTGGGAGGTCGGAAAGCGGGGACCCAGTACTTC
CDR3 protein: CALGGRKAGTQYF

J gene: TRBJ2-7
V gene: TRBV30
D gene: .
clone size: .
CDR3 DNA: TGTGCCTGGAGTGCCCCCCCGGGGGACTACGAGCAGTACTTC
CDR3 protein: CAWSAPPGDYEQYF

J gene: TRBJ1-1
V gene: TRBV28
D gene: .
clone size: .
CDR3 DNA: TGTGCCAGCAGTCCAACAGCTAACACTGAAGCTTTCTTT
CDR3 protein: CASSPTANTEAFF

J gene: TRBJ2-1
V gene: TRBV29-1
D gene: .
clone size: .
CDR3 DNA: TGCAGCGGTGGGGGGAATGAGCAGTTCTTC
CDR3 protein: CSGGGNEQFF

J gene: TRBJ1-2
V gene: TRBV7-6
D gene: .
clone size: few
CDR3 DNA: TGTGCCAGCAGCTTAGCGCTGGATTGGGGAGGAGGCTACACCTTC
CDR3 protein: CASSLALDWGGGYTF

J gene: TRBJ1-2
V gene: TRBV7-9
D gene: .
clone size: .
CDR3 DNA: TGTGCCAGCAGCTTAATCACCAGATATGGCTACACCTTC
CDR3 protein: CASSLITRYGYTF

J gene: TRBJ1-2
V gene: TRBV7-9
D gene: TRBD1
clone size: once
CDR3 DNA: TGTGCCAGTCAGGGGGTGACGGAGCATGTTAACTATGGCTACACCTTC
CDR3 protein: CASQGVTEHVNYGYTF

J gene: TRBJ2-3
V gene: TRBV5-4
D gene: .
clone size: .
CDR3 DNA: TGTGCCAGCAGCTTACGGGTTGAAGATACGCAGTATTTT
CDR3 protein: CASSLRVEDTQYF

J gene: TRBJ1-1
V gene: TRBV28
D gene: .
clone size: .
CDR3 DNA: TGTGCCGGCAGCCCGGGACATAACACTGAAGCTTTCTTT
CDR3 protein: CAGSPGHNTEAFF